The 21 T cell receptor beta chains below all came from one sample that was sequenced in a study of blood T cells in healthy people across ages. With a J-beta primer mix and a sample-barcoded 5' primer, a second PCR ran about 7 to 11 cycles. From the 5' RACE reads, TCRdb called clonotypes with MiXCR, one entry per CDR3 protein. In the table there are 850,000 or so distinct CDR3 sequences, around 30% of which are singletons. Sequencing used blood. These receptors came from a woman aged 80 or over in good health.

A note on this clonotype: Compared with germline, one end of the junction differs, possibly owing to a read error. The DNA of the CDR3 is TGTGCCAGCAGCCCCACCGGGACAGTCCAAGAGGCCCAGTACTTC. Translated, it gives CASSPTGTVQEAQYF. The V call is TRBV11-2, the J call TRBJ2-5; 7 positions match TRBD1. Germline V gene sequence: CDR1 SGHAT, CDR2 FQNNGV. CDR3 length: 15 amino acids.

J is TRBJ1-2 and V is TRBV14; TRBD1 matches 8 bases. CDR3 size: 13 residues. Germline V lookup: CDR1 SGHDN, CDR2 FVKESK. The V gene end was trimmed by 4 bases and the J gene end by 8 bases; junction bases not matched to a gene: 6. The CDR3: CASSPDPGGGYTF. In nucleotides, the CDR3 is TGTGCCAGCAGCCCAGACCCAGGGGGCGGCTACACCTTC.

This clonotype was detected many times. V usage is TRBV5-1 and J usage is TRBJ2-3, with 10 nucleotides matching TRBD1. CDR1 SGHRS and CDR2 YFSETQ come from the germline V gene. Germline trimming cut 4 bases from V and 9 bases from J; bases unmatched to any gene: 14. This CDR3 has 16 residues. CDR3 nucleotide sequence: TGCGCCAGCAGCCCAGGACAGGGGGGGGCAAAGGGGACGCAGTATTTT. Protein: CASSPGQGGAKGTQYF. Looking up the rest from reference TRBV5-1 and TRBJ2-3 gives the full variable domain: KAGVTQTPRYLIKTRGQQVTLSCSPISGHRSVSWYQQTPGQGLQFLFEYFSETQRNKGNFPGRFSGRQFSNSRSEMNVSTLELGDSALYLCASSPGQGGAKGTQYFGPGTRLTVL.

This clonotype was counted at least ten times. One end of the junction fails to match germline, which may point to a read error. The chain is built from TRBV29-1 and TRBJ2-7; possibly TRBD1 or TRBD2 for D (5 bases each). Germline V lookup: CDR1 SQVTM, CDR2 ANQGSEA. The CDR3 covers 14 residues. CDR3 DNA sequence: TGCAGCGTTGGAGCCGGGACGGGCGGCTACAAGCAGTACTTC. Its protein is CSVGAGTGGYKQYF.

This clonotype was seen many times. The V gene is TRBV7-9, the J gene TRBJ2-5, with TRBD1 identical over 12 bases. V lost 5 bases and J lost 5; bases outside the gene matches: 9. The CDR3 is 16 residues long. In germline, CDR1 is SEHNR, CDR2 FQNEAQ (reference sequence). The CDR3 reads CASSPLGTGGGETQYF. DNA for the CDR3: TGTGCCAGCAGCCCTCTAGGGACAGGGGGCGGGGAGACCCAGTACTTC.

There are many counts of this clonotype. V and J are TRBV20-1 and TRBJ2-1, with 7 bases aligning to TRBD1. This CDR3 comprises 14 residues. Unmatched junction bases numbered 8, after V lost 3 bases and J lost 6 bases. Germline V gene lookup returns CDR1 DFQATT and CDR2 SNEGSKA (reference sequence). CDR3: CSARSPTGVNEQFF. The CDR3 nucleotides are TGCAGTGCTAGGAGCCCCACAGGGGTCAATGAGCAGTTCTTC.

This clonotype is a singleton in its sample. It may be a read error: a sequence one base away is much more abundant. This chain joins TRBV2 and TRBJ2-1; D is unresolved. CDR1 is SNHLY, CDR2 FYNNEI, per germline. V was shortened by 8 bases and J by 13 bases, with 21 bases between the two germline ends. This CDR3 has 13 amino acids. The CDR3 sequence is CASLAAPKETQFF. DNA of the CDR3: TGTGCCAGCTTGGCAGCTCCCAAAGAGACCCAGTTCTTC.

This clonotype was seen a few times. The gene calls are TRBV5-6 and TRBJ1-5; 11 nucleotides align to TRBD1. The CDR3 has 16 residues. The J segment lost 4 bases and the V segment lost 2 bases, leaving 5 bases of the junction unmatched. From germline, CDR1 is SGHDT and CDR2 YYEEEE. Here the CDR3 reads CASSFTGTGGNQPQHF. CDR3 DNA sequence: TGTGCCAGCAGCTTTACCGGGACAGGGGGAAATCAGCCCCAGCATTTT.

This clonotype appeared a few times. A clone one base away is much larger, so this may be a read error. The rearrangement uses TRBV7-2 and TRBJ2-3; a weak D match, TRBD2 (6 bases). There are 13 residues in the CDR3. The germline V and J ends were trimmed by 3 bases and 10 bases, with 14 bases remaining between them. Germline V gives CDR1 SGHTA, CDR2 FQGNSA. CDR3 in amino acids: CASSFRGENAQYF. CDR3 DNA: TGTGCCAGCAGCTTCCGCGGGGAGAATGCGCAGTATTTT. Full variable domain (rest looked up from reference TRBV7-2 and TRBJ2-3): GAGVSQSPSNKVTEKGKDVELRCDPISGHTALYWYRQSLGQGLEFLIYFQGNSAPDKSGLPSDRFSAERTGGSVSTLTIQRTQQEDSAVYLCASSFRGENAQYFGPGTRLTVL.

This clonotype was seen repeatedly, ten times or more. Germline is not matched at one junction end, which may reflect a read error. V usage is TRBV7-2 and J usage is TRBJ2-1; 7 bases fit TRBD1. Germline V gene sequence: CDR1 SGHTA, CDR2 FQGNSA. This CDR3 spans 12 amino acids. The CDR3 DNA is TGTCCCAGCAGCTTACAGGGGTATGAGCAGTTCTTC. It codes for CPSSLQGYEQFF.

This clonotype appeared many times. V is TRBV4-3 and J is TRBJ1-2, with 9 bases lining up with TRBD1. Germline CDR1 LGHNA, CDR2 YSLEER. There are 14 residues in the CDR3. V lost 4 bases and J lost 4; bases outside the gene matches: 4. CDR3 region: CASSRDRGSYGYTF. The DNA of the CDR3 is TGCGCCAGCAGCCGCGACAGGGGGTCCTATGGCTACACCTTC.

This clonotype was detected only a few times. This sequence joins TRBV20-1 and TRBJ1-5; maybe TRBD1 (6 bases). V gave up 5 bases and J gave up 3 bases, with 29 bases separating them. The CDR3 has 19 amino acids. The germline gives CDR1 DFQATT, CDR2 SNEGSKA (reference sequence). In nucleotides, the CDR3 is TGCAGTGCTGGACACAGGGAGCCGAATGTCTGGTCGCTCAATCAGCCCCAGCATTTT. As protein: CSAGHREPNVWSLNQPQHF.

Details on this clonotype: A much larger clonotype is one base distant, so this may be a read error. This sequence joins TRBV6-2 or TRBV6-3 and TRBJ2-5; D is perhaps TRBD1 or TRBD2 (6 bases each). From germline, CDR1 is MNHEY and CDR2 SVGEGT. This CDR3 is built from 15 residues. The CDR3, as DNA: TGTGCCAGCACCCCAGGGCCCGGGGGCCGAGAGACCCGGTACTTC. Its translation is CASTPGPGGRETRYF.

This chain connects TRBV20-1 to TRBJ2-5; 12 bases match TRBD1. Germline V gene sequence: CDR1 DFQATT, CDR2 SNEGSKA (reference sequence). The CDR3 extends over 18 amino acids. Germline trimming cut 0 bases from V and 0 bases from J; bases unmatched to any gene: 8. CDR3: CSAREGGTGGPDQETQYF. The DNA of the CDR3 is TGCAGTGCTAGAGAGGGGGGGACAGGGGGCCCAGACCAAGAGACCCAGTACTTC.

The J gene is TRBJ1-6, the V gene TRBV3-1, with D unclear. Germline-derived CDR1 and CDR2 are LGHDT and YNNKEL (reference sequence). The CDR3 loop spans 13 amino acids. Trimming took 3 bases from V and 6 from J, leaving 6 bases between them. The CDR3, as DNA: TGTGCCAGCAGCCAGGGGTTTAATTCACCCCTCCACTTT. Protein sequence: CASSQGFNSPLHF.

Only a few counts were recorded for this clonotype. The CDR3 loop reads CASSYDAASGGLAKNIQYF. The CDR3 DNA is TGTGCCAGCAGTTACGACGCTGCCAGCGGGGGGTTAGCCAAAAACATTCAGTACTTC. This sequence joins TRBV6-2 or TRBV6-3 and TRBJ2-4, with 9 bases matching TRBD2. Germline V gene data show CDR1 as MNHEY and CDR2 as SVGEGT. The CDR3 is 19 residues long. With V trimmed by 2 bases and J by 0 bases, 11 bases remained unmatched.

This clonotype was seen more than once but under ten times. The chain combines TRBV6-2 or TRBV6-3 with TRBJ2-1; D is undetermined. Between the trimmed V and J ends, which lost 2 bases and 1 base, there was a span of 6 bases. Germline-derived CDR1 and CDR2 are MNHEY and SVGEGT. The CDR3 covers 14 residues. The DNA of the CDR3 is TGTGCCAGCAGTTACATTCTATCCTACAATGAGCAGTTCTTC. Translating it yields CASSYILSYNEQFF.

At least ten counts were recorded for this clonotype. The chain recombines TRBV14 with TRBJ1-4, with D perhaps matching TRBD1 (6 bases). CDR1 is SGHDN, CDR2 FVKESK, per germline. The CDR3 is 18 residues long. V dropped 2 bases and J dropped 0 bases, with 16 bases sitting between them. The CDR3 here is CASSQHMGQRSTNEKLFF. CDR3 DNA: TGTGCCAGCAGCCAACACATGGGACAAAGATCAACTAATGAAAAACTGTTTTTT.

This clonotype was counted ten times or more. The rearrangement links TRBV5-1 to TRBJ1-1; no definite D call. Per germline, CDR1 SGHRS and CDR2 YFSETQ. The CDR3 covers 13 residues. Trimming removed 4 bases at V and 5 bases at J, with 12 bases between. In nucleotides, the CDR3 is TGCGCCAGCAGCCCTAGGCAAGGGACTGAAGCTTTCTTT. This sequence encodes CASSPRQGTEAFF. Looking up the rest from reference TRBV5-1 and TRBJ1-1 gives the full variable domain: KAGVTQTPRYLIKTRGQQVTLSCSPISGHRSVSWYQQTPGQGLQFLFEYFSETQRNKGNFPGRFSGRQFSNSRSEMNVSTLELGDSALYLCASSPRQGTEAFFGQGTRLTVV.

The rearrangement uses TRBV29-1 and TRBJ1-1, with 8 bases fitting TRBD1. This CDR3 spans 14 amino acids. Germline CDR1 and CDR2: SQVTM and ANQGSEA. Trimming removed 4 bases from V and 0 bases from J; junction bases left unmatched: 4. Here the CDR3 DNA reads TGCAGCGTTGTGCGACAGGGGATGAACACTGAAGCTTTCTTT. The encoded protein is CSVVRQGMNTEAFF.

V is TRBV29-1 and J is TRBJ1-1; D ambiguous. CDR3 length: 11 amino acids. Germline V gene sequence: CDR1 SQVTM, CDR2 ANQGSEA. V lost 4 bases and J 6 bases, leaving 9 bases between the germline ends. CDR3 coding DNA: TGCAGCGTTGGGGCAGCAGCTGAAGCTTTCTTT. This sequence encodes CSVGAAAEAFF.